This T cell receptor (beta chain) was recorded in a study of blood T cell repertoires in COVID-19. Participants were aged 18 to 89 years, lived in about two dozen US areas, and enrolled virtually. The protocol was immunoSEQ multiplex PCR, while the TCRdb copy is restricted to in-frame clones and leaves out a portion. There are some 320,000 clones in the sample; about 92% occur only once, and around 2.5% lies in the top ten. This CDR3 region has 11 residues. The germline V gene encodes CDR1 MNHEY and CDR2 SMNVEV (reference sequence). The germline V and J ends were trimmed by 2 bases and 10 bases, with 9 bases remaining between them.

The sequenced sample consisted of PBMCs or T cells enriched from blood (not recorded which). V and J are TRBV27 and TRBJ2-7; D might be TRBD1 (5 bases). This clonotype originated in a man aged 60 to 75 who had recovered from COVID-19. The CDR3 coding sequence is TGTGCCAGCAGTTTAGGAGACAGCCAGTACTTC. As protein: CASSLGDSQYF.